Listed below are T cell receptor beta chains from one sample, sequenced in a study of T-cell reconstitution after alpha-beta-depleted transplantation in children. TCRdb re-analysed the PCR reads in MiXCR, keeping a single row per CDR3 protein. Of approximately 650,000 distinct CDR3 sequences in the sample, around 13% were seen once. The input for sequencing was PBMCs, taken before TCRalphabeta/CD19-depleted stem cell transplant. These receptors came from a girl between 2 and 10 years old with congenital amegakaryocytic thrombocytopenia, due to receive a stem cell transplant. Each CDR3 is given with its conserved first and last residue. The D gene is left open where the match is weak. Part of the rows lack a size; the others show once, few, many or a class for expanded clones.

NA,many,TRBV20-1,TRBJ2-7,TGCAGTGCTACGGTCTTCCCCTCCTACGAGCAGTACTTC,CSATVFPSYEQYF
TRBD2,many,TRBV7-6,TRBJ2-1,TGTGCCAGCAGCCCAAGACTAGCGGGTAGTTCCTACAATGAGCAGTTCTTC,CASSPRLAGSSYNEQFF
NA,few,TRBV28,TRBJ2-7,TGTGCCAGCAGTTTACAGCAGGGGACCCGCTACGAGCAGTACTTC,CASSLQQGTRYEQYF
TRBD1,many,TRBV11-1,TRBJ1-2,TGTGCCAGCAGTTCCACCCCGGGACAGATACCCAAGAAATATGGCTACACCTTC,CASSSTPGQIPKKYGYTF
TRBD2,few,TRBV28,TRBJ2-5,TGTGCCACCCAGGGACTAGCGGGGGGGAAATGGTACCAAGAGACCCAGTACTTC,CATQGLAGGKWYQETQYF
NA,few,TRBV7-9,TRBJ2-7,TGTGCCAGCAGCTTCAGTCTCCAGGGGAACGAGCAGTACTTC,CASSFSLQGNEQYF
NA,NA,TRBV4-1,TRBJ1-5,TGCGCCAGCAGCTGGGGCCAGGGTGGTAGCAATCAGCCCCAGCATTTT,CASSWGQGGSNQPQHF
TRBD2,many,TRBV29-1,TRBJ2-1,TGCAGCGTTGCCAGACTAGCGGGAGTCAACAATGAGCAGTTCTTC,CSVARLAGVNNEQFF
TRBD1,few,TRBV5-1,TRBJ2-5,TGCGCCAGCAGCTTCTATGGACAGGGGGGACAAGAGACCCAGTACTTC,CASSFYGQGGQETQYF
NA,many,TRBV20-1,TRBJ1-1,TGCAGTGCTAGAGATAGGAGACGGGGCGGGAACACTGAAGCTTTCTTT,CSARDRRRGGNTEAFF
TRBD2,NA,TRBV20-1,TRBJ2-7,TGCAGTGCTAGGGGAACTAGCGGGAGGGTTTACGAGCAGTACTTC,CSARGTSGRVYEQYF
TRBD2,many,TRBV4-2,TRBJ2-1,TGTGCCAGCAGCCAAGTATACCTGCCGGGGGGGACTTACAATGAGCAGTTCTTC,CASSQVYLPGGTYNEQFF
NA,many,TRBV29-1,TRBJ2-7,TGCAGCGTTCGTCCCGGGACCTACGAGCAGTACTTC,CSVRPGTYEQYF
NA,NA,TRBV30,TRBJ1-1,TGTGCCTGGAGTGGGTGGGAAGACATGAACACTGAAGCTTTCTTT,CAWSGWEDMNTEAFF
NA,many,TRBV5-1,TRBJ1-1,TGCGCCAGCAGCTTGATCGGGGAGATGACTGAAGCTTTCTTT,CASSLIGEMTEAFF
NA,many,TRBV12-3/TRBV12-4,TRBJ2-5,TGTGCCAGCATGGGGCAGACCCAGTACTTC,CASMGQTQYF
NA,many,TRBV9,TRBJ2-5,TGTGCCAGCAGCGTAGAGGCAGGCTGGACCCAAGAGACCCAGTACTTC,CASSVEAGWTQETQYF
TRBD1,NA,TRBV7-9,TRBJ2-5,TGTGCCAGCAGCCGCGGGACAGGAGAGACCCAGTACTTC,CASSRGTGETQYF
TRBD1,many,TRBV5-1,TRBJ1-1,TGCGCCAGCAAGGGACAGGCTCGGGGTGAAGCTTTCTTT,CASKGQARGEAFF
NA,NA,TRBV3-1,TRBJ2-1,TGTGCCAGCAGCGTATGGCGGGACAACTCCAATGAGCAGTTCTTC,CASSVWRDNSNEQFF
NA,NA,TRBV14,TRBJ1-1,TGTGCCAGCAGCCCACTTTTTGGGGATCGGAACACTGAAGCTTTCTTT,CASSPLFGDRNTEAFF
TRBD2,NA,TRBV27,TRBJ2-1,TGTGCCAGCAGGCCCCTTACGGTCGGAGCGGGAGGGCCGGGGGACAATGAGCAGTTCTTC,CASRPLTVGAGGPGDNEQFF
NA,few,TRBV3-1,TRBJ2-3,TGTGCCAGCAGCCAAGGGAGGGAGGAGACAGATACGCAGTATTTT,CASSQGREETDTQYF
TRBD2,many,TRBV2,TRBJ2-2,TGTGCCAGCAGCGGTTGGTCTAGCGGGGTGGGGGAGCTGTTTTTT,CASSGWSSGVGELFF
TRBD2,many,TRBV7-6,TRBJ2-7,TGTGCCAGCAGCTCCCCTCGGACTAGCGGGACTTACGAGCAGTACTTC,CASSSPRTSGTYEQYF
NA,NA,TRBV7-9,TRBJ2-2,TGTGCCATGAGCCCCTGGACCCTCACGAACACCGGGGAGCTGTTTTTT,CAMSPWTLTNTGELFF
NA,few,TRBV28,TRBJ2-1,TGTGCCAGCAGTTCCACGTTGCAGGGTCAGCAGTTCTTC,CASSSTLQGQQFF
NA,many,TRBV7-9,TRBJ1-5,TGTGCCAGCAAGGGGCCAGGCAATCAGCCCCAGCATTTT,CASKGPGNQPQHF
NA,many,TRBV7-2,TRBJ2-3,TGTGCCAGCAGCCGGGACGGACGCACAGATACGCAGTATTTT,CASSRDGRTDTQYF
NA,NA,TRBV25-1,TRBJ2-7,TGTGCCAGCAGTGTCTTTCTTGAGCAGTACTTC,CASSVFLEQYF
NA,NA,TRBV5-5,TRBJ2-7,TGTGCCAGCAGCTTGGTCTCCGGGACCGAGTACGAGCAGTACTTC,CASSLVSGTEYEQYF
NA,many,TRBV10-2,TRBJ2-2,TGCGCCAGCCGCACGTCGGCTGTCACCGGGGAGCTGTTTTTT,CASRTSAVTGELFF
NA,few,TRBV19,TRBJ2-2,TGTGCCACTGATCCCGGGGAGCTGTTTTTT,CATDPGELFF
NA,few,TRBV25-1,TRBJ2-1,TGTGCCAGCAGTTTAAAGGAAAACAATGAGCAGTTCTTC,CASSLKENNEQFF
NA,many,TRBV25-1,TRBJ2-7,TGTGCCAGCAGTACTCGGGACGGAGGGGATTACGAGCAGTACTTC,CASSTRDGGDYEQYF
NA,many,TRBV3-1,TRBJ1-5,TGTGCCAGCTCCGACAGCCGGAATCAGCCCCAGCATTTT,CASSDSRNQPQHF
NA,NA,TRBV20-1,TRBJ2-1,TGCAGTGCCCCGTGGAGGGGGACCTACAATGAGCAGTTCTTC,CSAPWRGTYNEQFF
NA,NA,TRBV12-3/TRBV12-4,TRBJ1-4,TGTGCCAGCAGCACTACCGGGAACATGGAAAAACTGTTTTTT,CASSTTGNMEKLFF
NA,few,TRBV5-1,TRBJ1-2,TGCGCCAGCAGCTTGGAACCGGGGTCCTATGGCTACACCTTC,CASSLEPGSYGYTF
NA,NA,TRBV3-1,TRBJ2-1,TGTGCCAGCAGCCAAGATAAAATGTACAATGAGCAGTTCTTC,CASSQDKMYNEQFF
NA,many,TRBV12-3/TRBV12-4,TRBJ1-5,TGTGCCAGCAGTTTTTCCCCCCCTCAGCCCCAGCATTTT,CASSFSPPQPQHF
NA,NA,TRBV11-2,TRBJ2-5,TGTGCCAGCAGCTACTTTATTGTGGCGGGGTTGTACCAAGAGACCCAGTACTTC,CASSYFIVAGLYQETQYF
TRBD2,few,TRBV5-5,TRBJ2-3,TGTGCCAGCGGCGGGGGTAACACAGATACGCAGTATTTT,CASGGGNTDTQYF
NA,many,TRBV6-6,TRBJ2-3,TGTGCCAGCAGCCCTTCAGATACGCAGTATTTT,CASSPSDTQYF
TRBD2,many,TRBV12-3/TRBV12-4,TRBJ2-1,TGTGCCAGCAGTTCCGCAACAACTAGCGGGGAGGGCGAGCAGTTCTTC,CASSSATTSGEGEQFF
NA,few,TRBV7-9,TRBJ1-1,TGTGCCAGCAGCTACCCGCAGGGTATGAACACTGAAGCTTTCTTT,CASSYPQGMNTEAFF
NA,NA,TRBV15,TRBJ2-5,TGTGCCACCAGCACCTCCTGGCGCAACCAAGAGACCCAGTACTTC,CATSTSWRNQETQYF